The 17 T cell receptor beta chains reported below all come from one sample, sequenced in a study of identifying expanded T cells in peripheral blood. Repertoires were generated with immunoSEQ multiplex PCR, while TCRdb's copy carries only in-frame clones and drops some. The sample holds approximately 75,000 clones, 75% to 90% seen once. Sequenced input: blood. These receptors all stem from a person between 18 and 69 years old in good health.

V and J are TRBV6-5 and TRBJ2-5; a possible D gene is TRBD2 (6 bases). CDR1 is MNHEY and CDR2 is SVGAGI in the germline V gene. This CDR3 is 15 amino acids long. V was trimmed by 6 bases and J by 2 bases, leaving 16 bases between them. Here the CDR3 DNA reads TGTGCCAGCAGCCCCGGGGTGACTAGGCAAGAGACCCAGTACTTC. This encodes CASSPGVTRQETQYF.

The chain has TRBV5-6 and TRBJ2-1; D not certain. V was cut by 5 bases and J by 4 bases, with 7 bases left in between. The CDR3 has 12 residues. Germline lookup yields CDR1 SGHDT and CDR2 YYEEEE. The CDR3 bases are TGTGCCAGCAGTGAACAATACAATGAGCAGTTCTTC. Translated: CASSEQYNEQFF.

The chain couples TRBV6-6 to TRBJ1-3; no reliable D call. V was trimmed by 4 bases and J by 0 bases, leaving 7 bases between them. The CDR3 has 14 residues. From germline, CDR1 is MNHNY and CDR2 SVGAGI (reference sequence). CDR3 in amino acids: CASSSHDSGNTIYF. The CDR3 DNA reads TGTGCCAGCAGTTCTCACGACTCTGGAAACACCATATATTTT.

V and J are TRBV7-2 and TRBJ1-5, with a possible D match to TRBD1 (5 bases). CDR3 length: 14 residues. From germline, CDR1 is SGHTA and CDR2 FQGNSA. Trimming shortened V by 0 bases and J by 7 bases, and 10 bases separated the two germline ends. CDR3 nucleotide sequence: TGTGCCAGCAGCTTAGCGGGGGTCAGCCAGCCCCAGCATTTT. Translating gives CASSLAGVSQPQHF. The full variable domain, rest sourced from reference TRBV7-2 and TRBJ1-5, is GAGVSQSPSNKVTEKGKDVELRCDPISGHTALYWYRQSLGQGLEFLIYFQGNSAPDKSGLPSDRFSAERTGGSVSTLTIQRTQQEDSAVYLCASSLAGVSQPQHFGDGTRLSIL.

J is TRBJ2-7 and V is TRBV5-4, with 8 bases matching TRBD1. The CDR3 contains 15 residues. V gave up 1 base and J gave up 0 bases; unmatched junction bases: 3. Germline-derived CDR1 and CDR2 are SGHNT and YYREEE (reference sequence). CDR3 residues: CASSLMGQASYEQYF. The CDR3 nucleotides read TGTGCCAGCAGCTTGATGGGACAGGCCTCCTACGAGCAGTACTTC.

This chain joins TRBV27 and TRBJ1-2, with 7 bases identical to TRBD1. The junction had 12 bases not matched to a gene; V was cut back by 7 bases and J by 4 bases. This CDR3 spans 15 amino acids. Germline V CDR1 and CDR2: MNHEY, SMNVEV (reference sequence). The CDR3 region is CASNPRRGGSYGYTF. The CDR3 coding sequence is TGTGCCAGCAATCCCCGCCGAGGGGGCTCCTATGGCTACACCTTC.

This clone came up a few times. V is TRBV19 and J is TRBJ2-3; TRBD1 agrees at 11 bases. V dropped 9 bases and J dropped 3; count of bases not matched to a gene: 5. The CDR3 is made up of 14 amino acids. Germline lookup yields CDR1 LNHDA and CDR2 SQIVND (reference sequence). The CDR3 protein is CASSDRGQTDTQYF. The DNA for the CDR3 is TGTGCCAGCTCGGACAGGGGGCAGACAGATACGCAGTATTTT.

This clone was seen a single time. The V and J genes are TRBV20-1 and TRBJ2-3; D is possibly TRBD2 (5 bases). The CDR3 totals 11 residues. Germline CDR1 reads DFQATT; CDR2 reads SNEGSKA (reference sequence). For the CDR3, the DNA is TGCACCGGGGTCTTCACAGATACGCAGTATTTT. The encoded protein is CTGVFTDTQYF.

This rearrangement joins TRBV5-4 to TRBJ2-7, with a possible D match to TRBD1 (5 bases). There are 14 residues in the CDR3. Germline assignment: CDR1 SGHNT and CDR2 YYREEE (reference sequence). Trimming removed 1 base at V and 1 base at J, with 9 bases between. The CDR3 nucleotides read TGTGCCAGCAGCTTGTTTCAGGGTTCCTACGAGCAGTACTTC. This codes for CASSLFQGSYEQYF.

The CDR3, as DNA: TGTGCCAGCAGTGAAGTGGAAACGCAGTATTTT. Translating it yields CASSEVETQYF. This chain connects TRBV6-1 to TRBJ2-3; no firm D call. Per germline, CDR1 MNHNS and CDR2 SASEGT. The length of the CDR3 is 11 residues. The V and J ends lost 1 base and 9 bases respectively, with 5 bases between them.

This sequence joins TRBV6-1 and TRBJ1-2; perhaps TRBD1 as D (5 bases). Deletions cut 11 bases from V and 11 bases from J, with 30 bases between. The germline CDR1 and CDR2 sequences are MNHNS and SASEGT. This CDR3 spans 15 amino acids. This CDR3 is CAGTNGGLFRPRYTF. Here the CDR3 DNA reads TGTGCCGGAACGAATGGGGGTCTATTCCGACCCCGTTACACCTTC.

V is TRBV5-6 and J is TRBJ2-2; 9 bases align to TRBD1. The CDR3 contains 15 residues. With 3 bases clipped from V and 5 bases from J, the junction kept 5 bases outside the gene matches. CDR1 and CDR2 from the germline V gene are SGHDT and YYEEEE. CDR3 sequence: CASSYRDRATGELFF. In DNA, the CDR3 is TGTGCCAGCAGCTACCGGGACAGGGCAACCGGGGAGCTGTTTTTT.

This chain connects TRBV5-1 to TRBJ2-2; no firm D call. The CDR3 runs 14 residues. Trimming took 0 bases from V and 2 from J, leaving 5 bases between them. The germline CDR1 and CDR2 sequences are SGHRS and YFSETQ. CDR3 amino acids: CASSLDLNTGELFF. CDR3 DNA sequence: TGCGCCAGCAGCTTGGACTTAAACACCGGGGAGCTGTTTTTT.

The CDR3 here is CAWSTGAPGEQYF. DNA for the CDR3: TGTGCCTGGAGTACCGGAGCCCCGGGCGAGCAGTACTTC. The chain has TRBV30 and TRBJ2-7; D gene unclear. Germline-derived CDR1 and CDR2 are GTSNPN and SVGIG (reference sequence). The CDR3 consists of 13 residues. The germline V and J ends were trimmed by 2 bases and 6 bases, with 14 bases remaining between them.

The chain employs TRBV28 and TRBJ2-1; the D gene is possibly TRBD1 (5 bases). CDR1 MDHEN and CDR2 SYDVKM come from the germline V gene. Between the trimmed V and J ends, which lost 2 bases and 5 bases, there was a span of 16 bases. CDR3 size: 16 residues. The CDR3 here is CASSLKIGAVNNEQFF. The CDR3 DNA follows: TGTGCCAGCAGTTTAAAAATTGGGGCCGTTAACAATGAGCAGTTCTTC.

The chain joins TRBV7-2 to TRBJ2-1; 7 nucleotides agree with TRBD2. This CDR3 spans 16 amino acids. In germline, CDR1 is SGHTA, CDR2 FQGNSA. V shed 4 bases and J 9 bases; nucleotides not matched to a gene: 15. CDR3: CASSYQRGSTGSEQFF. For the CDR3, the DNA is TGTGCCAGCAGCTATCAGCGGGGCAGTACGGGGAGTGAGCAGTTCTTC.

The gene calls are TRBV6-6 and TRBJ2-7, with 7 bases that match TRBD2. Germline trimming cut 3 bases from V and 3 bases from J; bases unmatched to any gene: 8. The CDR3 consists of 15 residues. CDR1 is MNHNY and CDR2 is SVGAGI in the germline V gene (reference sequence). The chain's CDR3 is CASSYREQRGYEQYF. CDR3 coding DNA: TGTGCCAGCAGTTATAGGGAGCAGCGGGGCTACGAGCAGTACTTC.